This TCR beta chain was found in a study of blood T cell repertoires in COVID-19. Germline CDR1 LNHDA, CDR2 SQIVND (reference sequence). Trimming removed 7 bases at V and 0 bases at J, with 10 bases between. The CDR3 contains 14 residues. The repertoire was sequenced with immunoSEQ multiplex PCR; TCRdb's copy has only in-frame clones and lacks some. Here the sample spans 110,000 to 150,000 clones, approximately 84% being singletons. This clone was seen a single time. This receptor was taken from a woman younger than 35 who had been exposed to COVID-19. V gene TRBV19 combines with J gene TRBJ2-1, with D possibly being TRBD2 (6 bases). The sequenced sample consisted of PBMCs or T cells enriched from blood (not recorded which). The CDR3 DNA sequence: TGTGCCAGTACCGGGAGACGCTCCTACAATGAGCAGTTCTTC. Translated: CASTGRRSYNEQFF.